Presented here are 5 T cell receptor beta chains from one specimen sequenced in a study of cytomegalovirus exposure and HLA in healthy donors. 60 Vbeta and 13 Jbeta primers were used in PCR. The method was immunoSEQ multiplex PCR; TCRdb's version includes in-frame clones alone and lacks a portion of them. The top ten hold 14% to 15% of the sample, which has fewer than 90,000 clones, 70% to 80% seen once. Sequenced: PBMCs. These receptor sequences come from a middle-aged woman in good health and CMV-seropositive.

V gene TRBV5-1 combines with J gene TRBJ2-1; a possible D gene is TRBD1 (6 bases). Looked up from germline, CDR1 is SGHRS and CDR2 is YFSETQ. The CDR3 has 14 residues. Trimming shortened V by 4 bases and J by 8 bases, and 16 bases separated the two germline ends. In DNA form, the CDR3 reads TGCGCCAGCAGCCTACCCCGACAGGCCCATGAGCAGTTCTTC. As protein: CASSLPRQAHEQFF.

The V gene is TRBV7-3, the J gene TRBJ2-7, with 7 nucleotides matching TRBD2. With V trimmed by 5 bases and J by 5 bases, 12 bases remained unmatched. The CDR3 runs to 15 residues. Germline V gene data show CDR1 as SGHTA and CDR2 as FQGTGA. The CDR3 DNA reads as TGTGCCAGCAGCCCGGGGACTACAAGGGGAGACGAGCAGTACTTC. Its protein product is CASSPGTTRGDEQYF.

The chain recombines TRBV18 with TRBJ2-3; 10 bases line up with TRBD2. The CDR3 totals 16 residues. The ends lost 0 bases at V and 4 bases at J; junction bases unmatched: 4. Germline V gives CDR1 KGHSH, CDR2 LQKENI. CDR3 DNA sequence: TGTGCCAGCTCACCACCAAGCGGGGGGGCATCAGATACGCAGTATTTT. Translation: CASSPPSGGASDTQYF.

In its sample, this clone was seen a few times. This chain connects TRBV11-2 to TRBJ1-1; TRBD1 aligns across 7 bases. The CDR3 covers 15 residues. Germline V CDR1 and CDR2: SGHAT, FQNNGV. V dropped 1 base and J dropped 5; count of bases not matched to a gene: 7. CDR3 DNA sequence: TGTGCCAGCAGCTTAGGTGGAGGGGGCGGTACTGAAGCTTTCTTT. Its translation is CASSLGGGGGTEAFF.

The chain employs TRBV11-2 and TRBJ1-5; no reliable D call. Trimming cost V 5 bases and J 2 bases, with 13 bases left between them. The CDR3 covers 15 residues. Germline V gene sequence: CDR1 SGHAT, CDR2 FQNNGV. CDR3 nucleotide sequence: TGTGCCAGCAGCCCGCGGGGTTACGGCAATCAGCCCCAGCATTTT. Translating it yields CASSPRGYGNQPQHF. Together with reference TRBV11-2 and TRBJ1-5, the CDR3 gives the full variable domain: EAGVAQSPRYKIIEKRQSVAFWCNPISGHATLYWYQQILGQGPKLLIQFQNNGVVDDSQLPKDRFSAERLKGVDSTLKIQPAKLEDSAVYLCASSPRGYGNQPQHFGDGTRLSIL.